The sequence of this T cell receptor beta chain was determined in a study of T cells after yellow fever vaccination. This clonotype has a count of ten or more. Its antigen is undetermined. With V trimmed by 4 bases and J by 5 bases, 4 bases remained unmatched. The CDR3 covers 13 residues. From germline, CDR1 is LNHNV and CDR2 YYDKDF (reference sequence). Points from the study as a whole: Secondary responses were weaker yet peaked faster, day 5 versus 15.

TCRdb reprocessed the 5' RACE reads via MiXCR and lists one record per CDR3 protein. The repertoire holds about 320,000 distinct CDR3 sequences, with around 4.3% as singletons. The sample was PBMCs, taken 15 days after the yellow fever booster vaccination. The chain couples TRBV15 to TRBJ2-5; 7 bases are a match to TRBD2. The clonotype originates from a man aged 18 to 30 who received the YFV17D yellow fever vaccine. As DNA, the CDR3 is TGTGCCACCAGCACAGCGGGGTTGGAGACCCAGTACTTC. Translation gives CATSTAGLETQYF.